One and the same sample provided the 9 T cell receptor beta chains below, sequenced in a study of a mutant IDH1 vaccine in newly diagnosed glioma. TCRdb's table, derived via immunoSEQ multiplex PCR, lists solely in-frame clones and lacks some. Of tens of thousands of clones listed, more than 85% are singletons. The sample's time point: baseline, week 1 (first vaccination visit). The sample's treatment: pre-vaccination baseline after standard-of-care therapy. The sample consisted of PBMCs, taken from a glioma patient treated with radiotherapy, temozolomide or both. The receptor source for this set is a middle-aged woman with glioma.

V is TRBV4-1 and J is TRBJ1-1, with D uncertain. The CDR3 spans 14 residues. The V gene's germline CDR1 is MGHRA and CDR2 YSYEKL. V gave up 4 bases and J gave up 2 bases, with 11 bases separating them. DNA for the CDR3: TGCGCCAGCAGCCCAGGAGACGTAAACACTGAAGCTTTCTTT. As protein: CASSPGDVNTEAFF.

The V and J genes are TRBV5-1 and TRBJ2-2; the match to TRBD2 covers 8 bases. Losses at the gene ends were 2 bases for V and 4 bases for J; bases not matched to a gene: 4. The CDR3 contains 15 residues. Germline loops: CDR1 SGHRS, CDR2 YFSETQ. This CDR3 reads CASSFLAGFTGELFF. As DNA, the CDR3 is TGCGCCAGCAGCTTCCTAGCGGGTTTCACCGGGGAGCTGTTTTTT.

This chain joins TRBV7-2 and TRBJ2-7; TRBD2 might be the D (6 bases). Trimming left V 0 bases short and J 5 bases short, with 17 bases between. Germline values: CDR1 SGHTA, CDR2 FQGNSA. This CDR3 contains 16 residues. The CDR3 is CASSLATGGTSHEQYF. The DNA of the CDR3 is TGTGCCAGCAGCTTAGCGACCGGGGGTACCTCGCACGAGCAGTACTTC.

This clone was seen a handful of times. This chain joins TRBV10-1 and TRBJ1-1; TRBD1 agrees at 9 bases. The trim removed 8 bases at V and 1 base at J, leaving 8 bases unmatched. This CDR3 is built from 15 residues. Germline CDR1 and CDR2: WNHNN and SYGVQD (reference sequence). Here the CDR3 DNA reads TGCGCCAGCTCGGCCCAGACAGGGGGGAACACTGAAGCTTTCTTT. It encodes CASSAQTGGNTEAFF.

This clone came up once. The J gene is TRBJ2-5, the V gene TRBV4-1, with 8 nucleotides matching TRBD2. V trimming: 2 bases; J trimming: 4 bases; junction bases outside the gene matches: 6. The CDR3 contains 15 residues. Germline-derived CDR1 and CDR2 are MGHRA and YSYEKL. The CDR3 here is CASSQSLAGGETQYF. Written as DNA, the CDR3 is TGCGCCAGCAGCCAAAGTCTAGCGGGCGGAGAGACCCAGTACTTC.

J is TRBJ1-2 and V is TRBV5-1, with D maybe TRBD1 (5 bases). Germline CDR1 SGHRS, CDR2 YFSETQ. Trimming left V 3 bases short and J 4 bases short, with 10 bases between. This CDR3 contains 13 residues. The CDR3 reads CASSSEGPYGYTF. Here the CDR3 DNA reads TGCGCCAGCAGCTCCGAGGGGCCCTATGGCTACACCTTC.

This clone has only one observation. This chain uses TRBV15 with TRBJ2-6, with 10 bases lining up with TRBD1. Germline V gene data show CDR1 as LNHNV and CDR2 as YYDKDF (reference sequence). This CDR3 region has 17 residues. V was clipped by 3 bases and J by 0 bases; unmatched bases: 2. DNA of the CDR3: TGTGCCACCAGCAGGACAGGGGGCGACTCTGGGGCCAACGTCCTGACTTTC. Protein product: CATSRTGGDSGANVLTF.

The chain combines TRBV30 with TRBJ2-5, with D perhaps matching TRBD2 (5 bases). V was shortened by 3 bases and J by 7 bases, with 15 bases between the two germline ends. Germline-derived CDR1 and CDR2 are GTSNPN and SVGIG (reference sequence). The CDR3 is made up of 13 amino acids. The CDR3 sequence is CAWRVGFAGTQYF. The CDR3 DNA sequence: TGTGCCTGGAGAGTTGGGTTTGCGGGGACCCAGTACTTC.

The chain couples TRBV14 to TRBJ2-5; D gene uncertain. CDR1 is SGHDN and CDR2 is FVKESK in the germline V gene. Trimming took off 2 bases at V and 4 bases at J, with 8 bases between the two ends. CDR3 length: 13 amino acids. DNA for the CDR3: TGTGCCAGCAGCCAACAAACGGGAGAGACCCAGTACTTC. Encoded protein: CASSQQTGETQYF. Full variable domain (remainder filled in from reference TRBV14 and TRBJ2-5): EAGVTQFPSHSVIEKGQTVTLRCDPISGHDNLYWYRRVMGKEIKFLLHFVKESKQDESGMPNNRFLAERTGGTYSTLKVQPAELEDSGVYFCASSQQTGETQYFGPGTRLLVL.